The subject of this entry is one TCR beta chain. Germline CDR1 is GTSNPN and CDR2 is SVGIG (reference sequence). The CDR3 sequence is 12 residues long. V lost 4 bases and J lost 3, with 8 bases in between. The data belong to a study of blood T cell repertoires in COVID-19. As for the study in general: The analysed material was cDNA or gDNA that came from T cells, B-cell-depleted T cells, or PBMCs.

The repertoire was sequenced with immunoSEQ multiplex PCR; TCRdb's copy has only in-frame clones and lacks some. The data contain fewer than 200,000 clones, approximately 86% of them singletons. This TCR was sampled from a woman aged 55 to 70 who had recovered from COVID-19. The genes are TRBV30 and TRBJ2-3, with D perhaps TRBD2 (5 bases). Input material: peripheral blood. As DNA, the CDR3 is TGTGCCTGGAACGGGGAAACAGATACGCAGTATTTT. Amino acids: CAWNGETDTQYF.